This TCR beta chain was recovered during a study of T cells in Graves' hyperthyroidism and ophthalmopathy. Broader study findings: Stable hyperthyroidism was told apart from ophthalmopathy by a model built on 13 V-J features. Among thyroid clonotypes expanded above 0.001, most also appeared in blood.

The length of the CDR3 is 13 residues. V lost 5 bases and J lost 4; bases outside the gene matches: 5. Germline CDR1 and CDR2: DFQATT and SNEGSKA (reference sequence). This clonotype came up many times. Its cognate antigen is unknown. The CDR3 regions of TCR beta were amplified from RNA transcripts. TCR CDR3 underwent first-round RT-PCR with the HTBI primer set. TCRdb reprocessed the multiplex PCR reads via MiXCR and lists one record per CDR3 protein. This sample has 600,000 or so distinct CDR3 sequences, with approximately 14% found just once. The V call is TRBV20-1, the J call TRBJ2-5; 9 positions agree with TRBD2. This TCR was sampled from a woman aged 50 to 65 with Graves' ophthalmopathy. Sequencing was carried out using blood. The CDR3 DNA reads as TGCAGTGCTGATAGCGGGAGTCGAGAGACCCAGTACTTC. Amino acid sequence: CSADSGSRETQYF.